The rows below give T cell receptor beta chains drawn from one sample of a study of T cell changes during pregnancy in multiple sclerosis. Sequencing used immunoSEQ multiplex PCR; TCRdb keeps in-frame clones, though not all of them. The repertoire consists of fewer than 65,000 clones, with approximately 94% occurring once and the leading ten covering around 0.31%. Material: CD4+ T cells from peripheral blood mononuclear cells, obtained in the third trimester of pregnancy. The receptor source for this set is a female donor with multiple sclerosis, enrolled in a pregnancy study. CDR3s include the opening cysteine and the closing phenylalanine or tryptophan. The D gene is left open where the match is weak. Size is stated for part of the rows, as once, few or many counts, or as a class when the clone is expanded.

v_gene	d_gene	j_gene	abundance	CDR3nt	CDR3aa
TRBV29-1	TRBD2	TRBJ2-3	NA	TGCAGCGTTGACATAAGCGGGAGAGGCGCAGATACGCAGTATTTT	CSVDISGRGADTQYF
TRBV28	TRBD2	TRBJ2-7	NA	TGTGCCAGCAGTTTCCAGCGGGAGTCCCGCGAGCAGTACTTC	CASSFQRESREQYF
TRBV19	NA	TRBJ1-1	NA	TGTGCCAGTAGAACCCCCGGGAGTTTCGGTAGGGGGAACACTGAAGCTTTCTTT	CASRTPGSFGRGNTEAFF
TRBV6-5	TRBD2	TRBJ2-7	NA	TGTGCCAGCAGTTACTTATCTAGCGGGAGGGCTTACGAGCAGTACTTC	CASSYLSSGRAYEQYF
TRBV7-3	NA	TRBJ2-1	NA	TGTGCCAGCAGCTTAACTAGCGCCAACAATGAGCAGTTCTTC	CASSLTSANNEQFF
TRBV30	TRBD1	TRBJ2-6	NA	TGTGCCTGGGACGGGGTATGGACAGGGGGTCTCTCCTTGCACTCTGGGGCCAACGTCCTGACTTTC	CAWDGVWTGGLSLHSGANVLTF
TRBV5-3	NA	TRBJ2-3	NA	TGTGCCAGAAGCTTGGCCTTTTCGGGAGCCCCCTTCACAGATACGCAGTATTTT	CARSLAFSGAPFTDTQYF
TRBV19	NA	TRBJ1-6	NA	TGTGCCAGTAGTATGACAGGTCTCACCTATAATTCACCCCTCCACTTT	CASSMTGLTYNSPLHF
TRBV7-3	TRBD1	TRBJ1-1	once	TGTGCCAGCAGCTTAGGGGACAGATTGAACACTGAAGCTTTCTTT	CASSLGDRLNTEAFF
TRBV11-3	NA	TRBJ1-1	NA	TGTGCCAGCAGTTACGACAGGAACACTGAAGCTTTCTTT	CASSYDRNTEAFF
TRBV5-4	NA	TRBJ1-6	NA	TGTGCCAGCAGCTTGCAGGTCGTCAATTCACCCCTCCACTTT	CASSLQVVNSPLHF
TRBV6-6	NA	TRBJ1-1	NA	TGTGCCAGCAGGGGGGGACGGATGAACACTGAAGCTTTCTTT	CASRGGRMNTEAFF
TRBV29-1	TRBD2	TRBJ2-1	NA	TGCAGCGCACCCGCCCCTAGCGGGAGAGGTCATGAGCAGTTCTTC	CSAPAPSGRGHEQFF
TRBV18	TRBD1	TRBJ1-5	once	TGTGCCAGCTCAGGACAGGGGGCTCCCAATCAGCCCCAGCATTTT	CASSGQGAPNQPQHF
TRBV5-1	NA	TRBJ1-2	once	TGCGCCAGCAGCTTGGGGCTCTATGGCTACACCTTC	CASSLGLYGYTF
TRBV4-1	NA	TRBJ1-2	NA	TGCGCCAGCAGCCAGGATTGGGGCAGGGTAGCTAACTATGGCTACACCTTC	CASSQDWGRVANYGYTF
TRBV11-2	NA	TRBJ2-3	NA	TGTGCCAGCAGCGCAGTTAAGCTTAGCACGGATACGCAGTATTTT	CASSAVKLSTDTQYF
TRBV19	TRBD1	TRBJ2-3	NA	TGTGCCAGTAGTCCCAAGCAACCGGGACAGGGAAGCACAGATACGCAGTATTTT	CASSPKQPGQGSTDTQYF
TRBV25-1	NA	TRBJ2-2	NA	TGTGCCAGCAGTGGTCCGGGGAACACCGGGGAGCTGTTTTTT	CASSGPGNTGELFF
TRBV6-1	TRBD1	TRBJ2-7	NA	TGTGCCAGCAGGGACAGGGGGCTTCGGGAGCAGTACTTC	CASRDRGLREQYF
TRBV5-1	NA	TRBJ1-3	NA	TGCGCCAGCAGCTTGGGGGCTACCCGCCTCTCTGGAAACACCATATATTTT	CASSLGATRLSGNTIYF
TRBV7-9	TRBD2	TRBJ2-5	NA	TGTGCCAGCAGCTACTCCGGGACTAGCGGGGGTTTGTACCAAGAGACCCAGTACTTC	CASSYSGTSGGLYQETQYF
TRBV12-5	TRBD1	TRBJ1-3	NA	TGTGCTAGTGGTCCTCGGACAGGGAACCCAGGAAACACCATATATTTT	CASGPRTGNPGNTIYF
TRBV6-1	TRBD2	TRBJ2-3	once	TGTGCCAGCAGGGTAGCGGGTGGGACAGATACGCAGTATTTT	CASRVAGGTDTQYF
TRBV30	TRBD1	TRBJ1-5	NA	TGTGCCTGGAGTTTAGGGGGCGCGGGTCAGCCCCAGCATTTT	CAWSLGGAGQPQHF
TRBV4-2	NA	TRBJ2-3	NA	TGTGCCAGCAGCCAAGTTCAAAGCACAGATACGCAGTATTTT	CASSQVQSTDTQYF
TRBV5-4	TRBD1	TRBJ1-6	NA	TGTGCCAGCAGCTTAAACGGAGGGGGCGTTTATAATTCACCCCCCCACTTT	CASSLNGGGVYNSPPHF
TRBV5-6	NA	TRBJ1-2	once	TGTGCCAGCAGCTTAAGCTGGTATGGCTACACCTTC	CASSLSWYGYTF
TRBV25-1	NA	TRBJ1-2	NA	TGTGCCAGCAGTGAACTCTTCTATGGCTACACCTTC	CASSELFYGYTF
TRBV27	NA	TRBJ1-5	NA	TGTGCCAGCAGTTTTAACGGGAATCAGCCCCAGCATTTT	CASSFNGNQPQHF
TRBV18	NA	TRBJ2-2	NA	TGTGCCAGCTCACTTGACTGGCACACCGGGGAGCTGTTTTTT	CASSLDWHTGELFF
TRBV5-3	NA	TRBJ2-7	NA	TGTGCCAGAAGCTCCCCTCAGCGGGCCTCCTACGAGCAGTACTTC	CARSSPQRASYEQYF
TRBV6-5	NA	TRBJ1-1	NA	TGTGCCAGCAGGCGCGAAGGACAAGATAACACTGAAGCTTTCTTT	CASRREGQDNTEAFF
TRBV19	TRBD2	TRBJ2-1	NA	TGTGCCAGCAAAAGTTTAGCGGGAGTCGAGCAGTTCTTC	CASKSLAGVEQFF
TRBV6-5	NA	TRBJ1-1	NA	TGTGCCAGCAGTCCGCCGGGGGTGACGAACACTGAAGCTTTCTTT	CASSPPGVTNTEAFF
TRBV15	TRBD2	TRBJ2-1	NA	TGTGCCACCAGCAGAGATCTGCTAGCGGGAATAGGAAATGAGCAGTTCTTC	CATSRDLLAGIGNEQFF
TRBV27	TRBD1	TRBJ2-5	NA	TGTGCCAGCAGTTATTATCGGACAGGGGGCACAGAGACCCAGTACTTC	CASSYYRTGGTETQYF